Listed here are 16 T cell receptor beta chains from one sample, sequenced in a study of early T cells in non-severe SARS-CoV-2 infection (dated by TCRdb to the early 2020s). The library relied on 5' RACE. Instrument on record: NextSeq 500. TCRdb applied fastp at Q25 and MiXCR to the public reads, then kept only in-frame beta chains. Identical CDR3 protein sequences are pooled into one entry, listed with their most common genes and DNA. The table for this sample lists some 96,000 distinct CDR3 sequences; around 14% of them were counted only once. In total, the top ten clones hold about 5.5% of the sample. The specimen was whole blood. Receptors originate from an adult who was a healthcare worker with PCR-confirmed SARS-CoV-2 infection or an uninfected control (not recorded which).

The chain is built from TRBV20-1 and TRBJ2-3; 11 bases agree with TRBD2. This CDR3 has 15 amino acids. The V gene end was trimmed by 6 bases and the J gene end by 7 bases; junction bases not matched to a gene: 12. CDR1 is DFQATT, CDR2 SNEGSKA, per germline (reference sequence). The CDR3 is CSAPLSGRAGHTQYF. CDR3 bases: TGCAGTGCCCCCCTTAGCGGGAGGGCCGGTCATACGCAGTATTTT.

The chain uses TRBV11-2 and TRBJ1-2; TRBD1 matches at 8 bases. The CDR3 is made up of 16 amino acids. CDR1 SGHAT and CDR2 FQNNGV come from the germline V gene. Unmatched junction bases numbered 9, after V lost 2 bases and J lost 4 bases. The CDR3 region has the DNA TGTGCCAGCAGCTTACTACCAAGGACAGGGCTCTATGGCTACACCTTC. Its translation: CASSLLPRTGLYGYTF. Using reference TRBV11-2 and TRBJ1-2 for the parts outside the CDR3, the full variable domain is EAGVAQSPRYKIIEKRQSVAFWCNPISGHATLYWYQQILGQGPKLLIQFQNNGVVDDSQLPKDRFSAERLKGVDSTLKIQPAKLEDSAVYLCASSLLPRTGLYGYTFGSGTRLTVV.

In this sample, this clonotype turned up a few times. The V and J genes are TRBV10-3 and TRBJ2-3, with 7 bases aligning to TRBD2. Germline trimming cut 6 bases from V and 5 bases from J; bases unmatched to any gene: 5. From germline, CDR1 is ENHRY and CDR2 SYGVKD. CDR3 length: 13 amino acids. The CDR3 DNA reads as TGTGCCATCAGGGGCAGGGAGGGAGATACGCAGTATTTT. Protein: CAIRGREGDTQYF.

The rearrangement joins TRBV20-1 to TRBJ2-7, with 10 positions matching TRBD1. V dropped 6 bases and J dropped 5; count of bases not matched to a gene: 10. The CDR3 contains 14 residues. The germline V gene encodes CDR1 DFQATT and CDR2 SNEGSKA (reference sequence). The CDR3 loop reads CSARGFGTGDEQYF. In DNA form, the CDR3 reads TGCAGTGCCAGGGGGTTTGGGACAGGGGACGAGCAGTACTTC.

This clonotype has only a few counts. The chain has TRBV6-5 and TRBJ2-2, with D possibly matching TRBD2 (6 bases). Germline values: CDR1 MNHEY, CDR2 SVGAGI. The CDR3 is 15 amino acids. The V gene lost 4 bases and the J gene lost 8 bases, with 17 bases spanning the gap. The CDR3 nucleotides are TGTGCCAGCAGTTTCGTTCGGGGGTTTGAGGGGGAGCTGTTTTTT. Its translation is CASSFVRGFEGELFF.

This clonotype was observed a handful of times. The chain joins TRBV9 to TRBJ2-3, with 7 bases lining up with TRBD2. V was clipped by 3 bases and J by 5 bases; unmatched bases: 12. Germline V gives CDR1 SGDLS, CDR2 YYNGEE. The CDR3 sequence is 16 residues long. CDR3 amino acids: CASSGLGGSRGDTQYF. DNA for the CDR3: TGTGCCAGCAGCGGCCTAGGCGGGAGTCGGGGAGATACGCAGTATTTT.

Here the CDR3 DNA reads TGTGCCAGCACCGGGGGACAGATCTATGGCTACACCTTC. This codes for CASTGGQIYGYTF. The rearrangement joins TRBV12-3 or TRBV12-4 to TRBJ1-2; 7 bases align to TRBD1. The J segment lost 4 bases and the V segment lost 7 bases, leaving 6 bases of the junction unmatched. This CDR3 spans 13 amino acids.

This clonotype was observed a few times. The chain recombines TRBV19 with TRBJ2-1; 9 bases fit TRBD2. CDR3 length equals 15 residues. Unmatched junction bases numbered 1, after V lost 4 bases and J lost 0 bases. Germline loops: CDR1 LNHDA, CDR2 SQIVND (reference sequence). The CDR3 DNA reads as TGTGCCAGTAGTAAGGGACTAGCCTCCTACAATGAGCAGTTCTTC. Its translation is CASSKGLASYNEQFF.

This clonotype was detected only a few times. The J gene is TRBJ2-5, the V gene TRBV28; 7 bases align to TRBD1. CDR1 MDHEN and CDR2 SYDVKM come from the germline V gene. The CDR3 length is 15 residues. V was clipped by 4 bases and J by 1 base; unmatched bases: 6. The CDR3 sequence: CASSSGQYLQETQYF. The CDR3 nucleotides are TGTGCCAGCAGTTCGGGACAGTACCTCCAAGAGACCCAGTACTTC.

This clonotype appeared a few times. The chain has TRBV29-1 and TRBJ2-1; D unresolved. Germline loops: CDR1 SQVTM, CDR2 ANQGSEA. The CDR3 runs to 12 residues. V was cut by 6 bases and J by 8 bases, with 14 bases left in between. CDR3 nucleotide sequence: TGCAGCGTATCCTCCGTTGAGCATGAGCAGTTCTTC. Translated, it gives CSVSSVEHEQFF.

This clonotype was found many times. The rearrangement uses TRBV7-6 and TRBJ2-7; possibly TRBD2 for D (6 bases). V shed 0 bases and J shed 1 base, with 7 bases lying between them. The germline gives CDR1 SGHVS, CDR2 FNYEAQ. The length of the CDR3 is 14 residues. Here the CDR3 reads CASSLAGGSYEQYF. CDR3 in DNA: TGTGCCAGCAGCTTAGCAGGAGGGTCCTACGAGCAGTACTTC. The whole variable domain, remainder taken from reference TRBV7-6 and TRBJ2-7, is GAGVSQSPRYKVTKRGQDVALRCDPISGHVSLYWYRQALGQGPEFLTYFNYEAQQDKSGLPNDRFSAERPEGSISTLTIQRTEQRDSAMYRCASSLAGGSYEQYFGPGTRLTVT.

This clonotype was seen more than once but under ten times. The chain links TRBV27 to TRBJ2-7; D might be TRBD1 (6 bases). Per germline, CDR1 MNHEY and CDR2 SMNVEV (reference sequence). The CDR3 is made up of 17 amino acids. Trimming cost V 5 bases and J 0 bases, with 20 bases left between them. The CDR3 loop is CASSPTWQGPTSYEQYF. CDR3 DNA: TGTGCCAGCAGTCCAACTTGGCAGGGGCCCACCTCCTACGAGCAGTACTTC.

The V call is TRBV12-3 or TRBV12-4, the J call TRBJ1-1; 8 bases map to TRBD1. V gave up 4 bases and J gave up 1 base; unmatched junction bases: 8. This CDR3 has 16 residues. CDR3 in amino acids: CASSSPTGGQNTEAFF. The DNA for the CDR3 is TGTGCCAGCAGTTCTCCCACAGGGGGACAGAACACTGAAGCTTTCTTT.

V is TRBV4-1 and J is TRBJ2-1; D unclear. Trimming took 4 bases from V and 5 from J, leaving 12 bases between them. CDR1 and CDR2 (germline): MGHRA, YSYEKL. CDR3 length: 14 amino acids. CDR3 DNA: TGCGCCAGCAGCCCAACACCGGACCACAATGAGCAGTTCTTC. Protein: CASSPTPDHNEQFF.

V is TRBV9 and J is TRBJ2-7, with a possible D match to TRBD2 (5 bases). V lost 0 bases and J 7 bases, leaving 8 bases between the germline ends. The CDR3 is 12 amino acids. CDR1 is SGDLS and CDR2 is YYNGEE in the germline V gene. The CDR3 coding sequence is TGTGCCAGCAGCGTAGAGAGAGGGGAGCAGTACTTC. Translating gives CASSVERGEQYF.

The chain has TRBV28 and TRBJ2-2; D not certain. The CDR3 loop spans 14 amino acids. Germline V gene lookup returns CDR1 MDHEN and CDR2 SYDVKM. Trimming removed 7 bases from V and 7 bases from J, with 16 bases in between. The CDR3 region has the DNA TGTGCCAGCAAATTGGTATATGGCGGCGGGGAGCTGTTTTTT. Protein: CASKLVYGGGELFF.